This record looks at one T cell receptor (beta chain) sequence and its context. These data belong to a study of blood T cell repertoires in COVID-19. Study overall: COVID-19 samples collected from the United States, Italy and Spain covered acute and convalescent phases. PBMCs, B-cell-depleted T cells, or T cells were the source of the cDNA or gDNA that made up the material.

The V gene's germline CDR1 is SEHNR and CDR2 FQNEAQ (reference sequence). This CDR3 region has 14 residues. V lost 3 bases to trimming and J lost 4 bases; unmatched junction nucleotides: 5. As processed by the authors: Researchers report that nucleated cell counts were estimated from reference gene primer amplification. Sequenced by immunoSEQ multiplex PCR; TCRdb stores in-frame clones only, minus some. V and J calls and clone size are as listed in that table; D and trimming were resolved from the DNA. The sample has some 110,000 clones; 86% are singletons. The sequencing input was peripheral blood. The chain couples TRBV7-9 to TRBJ1-1; 7 bases are a match to TRBD1. The sequence came from a man between 65 and 80 years old who had recovered from COVID-19. DNA for the CDR3: TGTGCCAGCAGCTTGACAGGGTACTCCACTGAAGCTTTCTTT. It yields the protein CASSLTGYSTEAFF. Full variable domain (missing parts from reference TRBV7-9 and TRBJ1-1): DTGVSQNPRHKITKRGQNVTFRCDPISEHNRLYWYRQTLGQGPEFLTYFQNEAQLEKSRLLSDRFSAERPKGSFSTLEIQRTEQGDSAMYLCASSLTGYSTEAFFGQGTRLTVV.